The clone carrying this T cell receptor (beta chain) came up many times. Its target is not known. Germline V CDR1 and CDR2: SGDLS, YYNGEE. CDR3 length: 15 residues. The V segment lost 0 bases and the J segment 6 bases; nucleotides outside the gene matches: 4. This specimen comes from a study of metastatic and nonmetastatic thyroid tumors. The wider study: From malignant and benign thyroid patients, repertoires in blood and in tumor or nodule tissue were compared.

General study findings and limits: It was reported that TCR beta diversity was significantly higher in malignant thyroid tumors than benign nodules, in blood and tumor.

All patients reached thyroid surgery having received no treatment beforehand. With MiXCR, TCRdb reprocessed the PCR reads. The data show approximately 25,000 clones, approximately 24% seen once. The sequencing sample was made of blood. This chain links TRBV9 with TRBJ2-1, with TRBD2 identical over 9 bases. This sequence was found in a male donor with papillary thyroid cancer or a benign thyroid nodule (not recorded which). Some clones in this sample may be carry-over from other donors' samples. The CDR3 DNA follows: TGTGCCAGCAGCGTAGCGGGACTAGCCGGCAATGAGCAGTTCTTC. Its translation is CASSVAGLAGNEQFF.